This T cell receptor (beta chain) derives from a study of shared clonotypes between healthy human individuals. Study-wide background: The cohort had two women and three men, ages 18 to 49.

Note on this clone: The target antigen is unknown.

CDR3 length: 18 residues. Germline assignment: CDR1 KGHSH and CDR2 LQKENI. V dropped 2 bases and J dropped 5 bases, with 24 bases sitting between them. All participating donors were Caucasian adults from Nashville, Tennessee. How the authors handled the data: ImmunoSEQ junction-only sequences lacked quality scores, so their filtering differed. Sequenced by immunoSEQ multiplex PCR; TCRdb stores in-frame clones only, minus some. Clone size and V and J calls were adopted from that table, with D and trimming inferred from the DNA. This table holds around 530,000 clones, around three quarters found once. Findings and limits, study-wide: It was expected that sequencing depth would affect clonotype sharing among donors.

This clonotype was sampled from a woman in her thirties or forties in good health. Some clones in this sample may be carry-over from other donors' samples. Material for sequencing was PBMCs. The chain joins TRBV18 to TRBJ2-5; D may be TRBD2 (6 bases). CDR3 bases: TGTGCCAGCTCACCAGGTTTCGGGGGATTCAGTGAGCGGGAGACCCAGTACTTC. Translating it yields CASSPGFGGFSERETQYF.